The 16 T cell receptor beta chains below were found in one sample sequenced in a study of glioma-infiltrating T cells. The iRepertoire nested amplicon-rescue multiplex PCR amplified TCR alpha and beta CDR3s from RNA. TCRdb re-derived calls from the multiplex PCR reads in MiXCR, one entry per CDR3 protein. The table has around 390,000 distinct CDR3 sequences, about 40% seen once. Sequencing was done on a sample of glioma tissue, nonneoplastic brain tissue, or PBMCs (not recorded which). Every receptor here comes from a human donor with low-grade glioma or glioblastoma, undergoing nonglioma brain surgery, or in good health (not recorded which).

Many counts were recorded for this clonotype. V gene TRBV7-2 combines with J gene TRBJ2-7, with D possibly being TRBD1 or TRBD2 (6 bases each). The CDR3 extends over 13 amino acids. V dropped 2 bases and J dropped 4 bases, with 9 bases sitting between them. Germline values: CDR1 SGHTA, CDR2 FQGNSA. The CDR3 sequence: CASSLTGRYEQYF. The CDR3 DNA follows: TGTGCCAGCAGCTTAACAGGGAGGTACGAGCAGTACTTC.

The chain combines TRBV29-1 with TRBJ1-1, with a possible D match to TRBD1 (5 bases). The CDR3 has 14 residues. V gave up 4 bases and J gave up 0 bases, with 12 bases separating them. Germline CDR1 SQVTM, CDR2 ANQGSEA. CDR3 protein: CSVGRQPMNTEAFF. CDR3 in DNA: TGCAGCGTTGGGAGACAGCCTATGAACACTGAAGCTTTCTTT.

This clonotype was recorded at least ten times. V is TRBV28 and J is TRBJ2-5, with D unresolved. This CDR3 contains 14 residues. V lost 5 bases and J 5 bases, leaving 15 bases between the germline ends. CDR1 is MDHEN, CDR2 SYDVKM, per germline. CDR3 nucleotides: TGTGCCAGCAGTCCAGCCTCAGAGAGGGAGACCCAGTACTTC. Translating gives CASSPASERETQYF. Variable domain in full (rest from reference TRBV28 and TRBJ2-5): DVKVTQSSRYLVKRTGEKVFLECVQDMDHENMFWYRQDPGLGLRLIYFSYDVKMKEKGDIPEGYSVSREKKERFSLILESASTNQTSMYLCASSPASERETQYFGPGTRLLVL.

This clonotype showed up just once. A much bigger clone sits one base away, suggesting this may be a read error. The chain has TRBV6-2 or TRBV6-3 and TRBJ2-1; D remains ambiguous. This CDR3 has 13 amino acids. Germline V gene data show CDR1 as MNHEY and CDR2 as SVGEGT. The V end was cut by 0 bases, the J end by 10 bases, with 10 bases between. CDR3 coding DNA: TGTGCCAGCAGTTACTCAGGCCGCCACGAGCAGTTCTTC. Amino acids: CASSYSGRHEQFF.

About this clonotype: At one boundary the junction diverges from the germline segment, which might be a read error. The chain couples TRBV25-1 to TRBJ2-7, with 7 bases identical to TRBD2. Germline V CDR1 and CDR2: MGHDK, SYGVNS. CDR3 size: 15 residues. The CDR3 here is CASGPSWGGSYVQYF. The CDR3 DNA follows: TGTGCCAGCGGGCCCTCGTGGGGGGGATCCTACGTGCAGTACTTC.

To note about this clonotype: The CDR3 does not close with the conserved phenylalanine or tryptophan, likely indicating a read error. The chain is built from TRBV6-6 and TRBJ2-5; D may correspond to TRBD1 or TRBD2 (5 bases each). From germline, CDR1 is MNHNY and CDR2 SVGAGI (reference sequence). The CDR3 spans 16 residues. V was shortened by 5 bases and J by 7 bases, with 23 bases between the two germline ends. Here the CDR3 reads CASSQFGMATGGTQYL. In nucleotides, the CDR3 is TGTGCCAGCAGTCAATTCGGGATGGCTACTGGGGGGACCCAGTACCTC.

This chain connects TRBV6-2 or TRBV6-3 to TRBJ2-1; maybe TRBD1 (6 bases). CDR1 and CDR2 (germline): MNHEY, SVGEGT. CDR3 size: 19 residues. Trimming removed 6 bases from V and 8 bases from J, with 32 bases in between. The CDR3 DNA sequence: TGTGCCAGCAGAACACCCCTAGATGAACAGGGTATGGTTGAGCATGAGCAGTTCTTC. The encoded protein is CASRTPLDEQGMVEHEQFF.

This clonotype has a handful of counts. The CDR3 sequence: CARGSLGWGMNTEAFF. DNA for the CDR3: TGTGCCAGGGGGAGCTTGGGGTGGGGCATGAACACTGAAGCTTTCTTT. The chain links TRBV7-3 to TRBJ1-1; D is perhaps TRBD1 (5 bases). Trimming stripped 9 bases from V and 0 bases from J, with 20 bases between. This CDR3 is 16 amino acids long. Germline V gives CDR1 SGHTA, CDR2 FQGTGA.

There are a few counts of this clonotype. The J gene is TRBJ2-3, the V gene TRBV4-2, with TRBD2 matching 10 bases. The CDR3 is 15 amino acids. V was clipped by 4 bases and J by 7 bases; unmatched bases: 8. Per the germline V gene, CDR1 is LGHNA and CDR2 is YNFKEQ. The CDR3 DNA is TGTGCCAGCAGCCCTGAGACTAGCGGGTCCTATACGCAGTATTTT. Translation gives CASSPETSGSYTQYF.

This clonotype showed up many times. The chain uses TRBV28 and TRBJ1-2; possibly TRBD1 for D (5 bases). V lost 4 bases and J 6 bases, leaving 12 bases between the germline ends. Germline V gene data show CDR1 as MDHEN and CDR2 as SYDVKM. This CDR3 comprises 13 residues. CDR3 in DNA: TGTGCCAGCAGTTATATCGGGGGAAATGGCTACACCTTC. Translating it yields CASSYIGGNGYTF.

This clonotype was seen more than once but under ten times. The rearrangement links TRBV5-5 to TRBJ2-2; D is possibly TRBD1 (5 bases). CDR1 and CDR2 (germline): SGHKS, YYEKEE (reference sequence). CDR3 size: 15 residues. With 0 bases removed from V and 2 bases from J, the gap between germline ends came to 8 bases. The CDR3 here is CASSLVQGNTGELFF. CDR3 nucleotides: TGTGCCAGCAGCTTGGTGCAGGGTAACACCGGGGAGCTGTTTTTT. The entire variable domain, with the rest obtained from reference TRBV5-5 and TRBJ2-2, is as follows: DAGVTQSPTHLIKTRGQQVTLRCSPISGHKSVSWYQQVLGQGPQFIFQYYEKEERGRGNFPDRFSARQFPNYSSELNVNALLLGDSALYLCASSLVQGNTGELFFGEGSRLTVL.

This clonotype was seen a single time. The junction departs from the called germline gene at one end, perhaps through a read error. The rearrangement uses TRBV6-5 and TRBJ1-2, with D possibly TRBD1 on 6 matching bases. Germline V lookup: CDR1 MNHEY, CDR2 SVGAGI. CDR3 length: 13 amino acids. The CDR3 nucleotides read TGTGCCAGCAGTTTGGGGGCGATCTATGGCTACACCTTT. As protein: CASSLGAIYGYTF.

Concerning this clonotype: With a much larger clone just one base away, this may be a read error. The chain combines TRBV28 with TRBJ2-7, with TRBD2 as a possible D gene (7 bases). This CDR3 spans 14 amino acids. CDR1 MDHEN and CDR2 SYDVKM come from the germline V gene. This CDR3 reads CASRVQGGSYKQYF. The DNA of the CDR3 is TGTGCCAGCAGGGTACAGGGAGGGTCCTACAAGCAGTACTTC. Supplemented by reference TRBV28 and TRBJ2-7, the full variable domain reads DVKVTQSSRYLVKRTGEKVFLECVQDMDHENMFWYRQDPGLGLRLIYFSYDVKMKEKGDIPEGYSVSREKKERFSLILESASTNQTSMYLCASRVQGGSYKQYFGPGTRLTVT.

The genes are TRBV29-1 and TRBJ2-3; possibly TRBD1 or TRBD2 for D (5 bases each). Trimming removed 6 bases at V and 11 bases at J, with 24 bases between. Germline V gene data show CDR1 as SQVTM and CDR2 as ANQGSEA. The length of the CDR3 is 14 residues. For the CDR3, the DNA is TGCAGCGTCCGATGGTCCGGGACCACCTACGAGCAGTATTTT. Protein sequence: CSVRWSGTTYEQYF.

This clonotype was observed a handful of times. The chain carries TRBV4-1 and TRBJ2-1; possible D gene TRBD1, 6 bases. Trimming cost V 6 bases and J 7 bases, with 22 bases left between them. The CDR3 is 16 amino acids. Per the germline V gene, CDR1 is MGHRA and CDR2 is YSYEKL. Written as DNA, the CDR3 is TGCGCCAGCAGTTATTCCGGGACACCCCTTAGGAATGAGCAGTTCTTC. Translated, it gives CASSYSGTPLRNEQFF.

This chain uses TRBV19 with TRBJ1-2; TRBD1 matches 9 bases. Germline CDR1 is LNHDA and CDR2 is SQIVND (reference sequence). After removal of 1 base from V and 6 bases from J, the junction contained 3 bases not matched to a gene. CDR3 size: 14 residues. CDR3 loop: CASSIVGQGNGYTF. CDR3 DNA: TGTGCCAGTAGTATAGTCGGACAGGGGAATGGCTACACCTTC.